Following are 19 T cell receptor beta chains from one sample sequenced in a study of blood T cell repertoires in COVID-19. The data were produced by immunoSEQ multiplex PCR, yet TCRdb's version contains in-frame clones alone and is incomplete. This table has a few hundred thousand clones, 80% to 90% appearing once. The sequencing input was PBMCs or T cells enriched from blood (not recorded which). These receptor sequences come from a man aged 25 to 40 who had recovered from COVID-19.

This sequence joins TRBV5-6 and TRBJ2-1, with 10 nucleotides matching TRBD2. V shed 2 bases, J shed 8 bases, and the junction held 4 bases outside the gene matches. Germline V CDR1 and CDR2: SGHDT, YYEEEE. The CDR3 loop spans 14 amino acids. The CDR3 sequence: CASSFLTSGYEQFF. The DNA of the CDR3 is TGTGCCAGCAGCTTTTTGACTAGCGGGTATGAGCAGTTCTTC.

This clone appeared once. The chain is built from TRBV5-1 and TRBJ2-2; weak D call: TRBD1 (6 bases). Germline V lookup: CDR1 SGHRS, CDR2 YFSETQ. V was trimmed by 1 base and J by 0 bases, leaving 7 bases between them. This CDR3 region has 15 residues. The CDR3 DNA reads TGCGCCAGCAGCTTGAGACAGGCGAACACCGGGGAGCTGTTTTTT. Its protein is CASSLRQANTGELFF. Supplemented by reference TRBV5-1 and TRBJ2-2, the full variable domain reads KAGVTQTPRYLIKTRGQQVTLSCSPISGHRSVSWYQQTPGQGLQFLFEYFSETQRNKGNFPGRFSGRQFSNSRSEMNVSTLELGDSALYLCASSLRQANTGELFFGEGSRLTVL.

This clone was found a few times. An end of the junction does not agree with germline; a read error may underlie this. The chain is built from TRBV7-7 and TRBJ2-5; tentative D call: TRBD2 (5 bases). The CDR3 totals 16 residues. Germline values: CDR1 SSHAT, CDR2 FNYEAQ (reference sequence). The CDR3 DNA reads TGTGCTAGCAGCTTAGCGCATGGACTCCTGAGAGAGACCCAGTACTTC. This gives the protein CASSLAHGLLRETQYF.

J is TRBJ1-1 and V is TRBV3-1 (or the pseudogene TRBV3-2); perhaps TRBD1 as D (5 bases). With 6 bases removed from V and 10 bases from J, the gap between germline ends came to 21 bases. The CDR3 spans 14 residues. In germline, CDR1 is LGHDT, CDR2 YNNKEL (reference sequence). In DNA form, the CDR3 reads TGTGCCAGCAGGTCAAACACCCCGGGGGGTGGAGCTTTCTTT. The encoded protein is CASRSNTPGGGAFF.

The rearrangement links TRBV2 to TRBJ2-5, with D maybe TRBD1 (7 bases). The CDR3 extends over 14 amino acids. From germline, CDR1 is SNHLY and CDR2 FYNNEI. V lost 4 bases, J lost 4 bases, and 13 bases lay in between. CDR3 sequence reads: CASSGHRGGETQYF. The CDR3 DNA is TGTGCCAGCAGTGGGCACAGGGGAGGAGAGACCCAGTACTTC.

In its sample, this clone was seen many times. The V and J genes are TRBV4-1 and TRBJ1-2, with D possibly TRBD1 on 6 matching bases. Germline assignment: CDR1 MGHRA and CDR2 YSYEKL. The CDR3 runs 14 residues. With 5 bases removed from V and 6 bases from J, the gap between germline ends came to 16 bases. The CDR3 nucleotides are TGCGCCAGCAGCTACCCCGGACAGCAAAATGGCTACACCTTC. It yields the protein CASSYPGQQNGYTF.

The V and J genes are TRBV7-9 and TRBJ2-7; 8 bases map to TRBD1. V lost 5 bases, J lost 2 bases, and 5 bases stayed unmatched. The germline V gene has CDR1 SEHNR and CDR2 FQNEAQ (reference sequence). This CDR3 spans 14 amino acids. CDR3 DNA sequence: TGTGCCAGCAGCCAGGGGGCGGGCCCCTACGAGCAGTACTTC. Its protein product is CASSQGAGPYEQYF.

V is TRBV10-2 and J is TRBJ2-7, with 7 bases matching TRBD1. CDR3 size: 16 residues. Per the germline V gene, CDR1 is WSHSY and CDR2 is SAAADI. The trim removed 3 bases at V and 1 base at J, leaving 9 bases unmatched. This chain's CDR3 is CASSDPTRGRSYEQYF. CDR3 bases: TGCGCCAGCAGTGACCCGACGAGGGGGCGATCCTACGAGCAGTACTTC.

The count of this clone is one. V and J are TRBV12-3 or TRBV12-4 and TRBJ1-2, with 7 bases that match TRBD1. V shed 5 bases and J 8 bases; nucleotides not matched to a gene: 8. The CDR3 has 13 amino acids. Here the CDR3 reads CASSGDSLMGYTF. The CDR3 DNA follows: TGTGCCAGCAGTGGGGACAGTTTGATGGGCTACACCTTC.

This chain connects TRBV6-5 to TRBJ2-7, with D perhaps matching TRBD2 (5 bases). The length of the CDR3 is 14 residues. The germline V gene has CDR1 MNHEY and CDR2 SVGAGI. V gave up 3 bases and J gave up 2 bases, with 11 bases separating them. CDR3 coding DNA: TGTGCCAGCAGTTATTTTGCGGGTCCCTACGAGCAGTACTTC. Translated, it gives CASSYFAGPYEQYF.

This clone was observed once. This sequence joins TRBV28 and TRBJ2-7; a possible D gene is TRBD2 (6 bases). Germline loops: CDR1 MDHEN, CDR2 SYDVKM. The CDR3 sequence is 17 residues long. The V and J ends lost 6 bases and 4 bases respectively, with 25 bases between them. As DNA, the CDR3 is TGTGCCAGCAGATCTGTACTAGCTCTCCCTTCATATTACGAGCAGTACTTC. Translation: CASRSVLALPSYYEQYF. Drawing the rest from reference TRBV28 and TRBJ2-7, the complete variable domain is DVKVTQSSRYLVKRTGEKVFLECVQDMDHENMFWYRQDPGLGLRLIYFSYDVKMKEKGDIPEGYSVSREKKERFSLILESASTNQTSMYLCASRSVLALPSYYEQYFGPGTRLTVT.

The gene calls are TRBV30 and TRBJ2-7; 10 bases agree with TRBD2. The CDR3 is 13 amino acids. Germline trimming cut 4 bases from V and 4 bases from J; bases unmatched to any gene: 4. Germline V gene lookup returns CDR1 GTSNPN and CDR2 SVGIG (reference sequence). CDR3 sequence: CAWKVAGGYEQYF. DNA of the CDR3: TGTGCCTGGAAGGTAGCGGGAGGATACGAGCAGTACTTC.

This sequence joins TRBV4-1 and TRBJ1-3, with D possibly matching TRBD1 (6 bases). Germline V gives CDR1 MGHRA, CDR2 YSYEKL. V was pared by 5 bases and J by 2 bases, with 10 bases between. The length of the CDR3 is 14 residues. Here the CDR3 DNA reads TGCGCCAGCAGCGACTACAGGGCTGGAAACACCATATATTTT. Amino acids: CASSDYRAGNTIYF.

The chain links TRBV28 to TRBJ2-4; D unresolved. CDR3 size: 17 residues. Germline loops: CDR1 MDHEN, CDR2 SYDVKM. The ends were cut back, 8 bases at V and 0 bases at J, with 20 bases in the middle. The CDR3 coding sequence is TGTGCCAGCTACCCCTCAGTGTTAGGAGAAGCCAAAAACATTCAGTACTTC. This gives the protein CASYPSVLGEAKNIQYF.

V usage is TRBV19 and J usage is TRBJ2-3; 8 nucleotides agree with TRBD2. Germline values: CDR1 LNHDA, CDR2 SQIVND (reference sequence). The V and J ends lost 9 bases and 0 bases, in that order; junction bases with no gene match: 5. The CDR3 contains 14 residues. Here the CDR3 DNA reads TGTGCCAGCACCTCTAGCGGGAGCACAGATACGCAGTATTTT. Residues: CASTSSGSTDTQYF.

CDR3 coding DNA: TGTGCCAGCAAGTATCAACAGGGGCGGAATGAAAAACTGTTTTTT. Its translation: CASKYQQGRNEKLFF. The chain has TRBV2 and TRBJ1-4; 7 bases line up with TRBD1. The germline V gene encodes CDR1 SNHLY and CDR2 FYNNEI. This CDR3 is built from 15 residues. Trimming cost V 7 bases and J 5 bases; bases outside gene matches: 10.

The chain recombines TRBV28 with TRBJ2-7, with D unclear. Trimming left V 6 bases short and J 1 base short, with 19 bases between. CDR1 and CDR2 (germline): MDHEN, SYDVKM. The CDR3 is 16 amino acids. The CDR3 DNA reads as TGTGCCAGCAGCCCATGGGCCGCTTATTTATCCTACGAGCAGTACTTC. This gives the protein CASSPWAAYLSYEQYF.

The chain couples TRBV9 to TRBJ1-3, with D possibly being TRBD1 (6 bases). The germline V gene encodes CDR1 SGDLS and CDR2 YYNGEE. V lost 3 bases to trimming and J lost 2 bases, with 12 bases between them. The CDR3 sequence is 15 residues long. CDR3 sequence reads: CASSDTTGTGNTIYF. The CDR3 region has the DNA TGTGCCAGCAGCGATACTACAGGGACTGGAAACACCATATATTTT.

CDR3 DNA: TGTGCCAGCACCCGGTCCGGTGAGCAGTTCTTC. Protein product: CASTRSGEQFF. The chain is built from TRBV11-2 and TRBJ2-1; D gene uncertain. The CDR3 is 11 amino acids. The V gene lost 7 bases and the J gene lost 9 bases, with 10 bases spanning the gap. From germline, CDR1 is SGHAT and CDR2 FQNNGV.